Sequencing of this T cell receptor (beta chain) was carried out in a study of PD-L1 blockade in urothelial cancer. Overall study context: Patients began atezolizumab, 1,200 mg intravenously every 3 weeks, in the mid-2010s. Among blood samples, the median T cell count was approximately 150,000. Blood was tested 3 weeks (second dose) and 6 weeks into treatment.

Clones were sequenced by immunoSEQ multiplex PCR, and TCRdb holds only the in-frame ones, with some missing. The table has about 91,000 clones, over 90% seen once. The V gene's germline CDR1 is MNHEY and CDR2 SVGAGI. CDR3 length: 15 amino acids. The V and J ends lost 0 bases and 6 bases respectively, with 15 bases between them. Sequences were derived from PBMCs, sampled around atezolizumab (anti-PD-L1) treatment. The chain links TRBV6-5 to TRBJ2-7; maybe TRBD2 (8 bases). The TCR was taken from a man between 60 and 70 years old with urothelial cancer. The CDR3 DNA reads TGTGCCAGCAGTTACTCAGCGGGGGCAGGGGGCGAGCAGTACTTC. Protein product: CASSYSAGAGGEQYF.